One and the same sample provided the 17 T cell receptor beta chains below, sequenced in a study of control samples from healthy donors and cancer patients (dated by TCRdb to the early 2020s). Library preparation employed the immunoSEQ multiplex PCR assay. In its TCRdb copy, this immuneACCESS table keeps in-frame sequences only and misses some clones. Where compared with another copy, unresolved V genes explain less than half of these, and the others have no known cause. The sample has approximately 180,000 clones on record, about 90% of them singletons. The ten biggest clones cover around 2% of the sample. Sequencing input: blood. These receptors were obtained from a woman aged 40 to 50 in good health.

The CDR3 here is CASTIAGGYIDTQYF. CDR3 coding DNA: TGTGCCAGCACCATAGCGGGGGGGTACATAGATACGCAGTATTTT. The rearrangement links TRBV5-4 to TRBJ2-3; 11 bases fit TRBD2. V gave up 6 bases and J gave up 5 bases; unmatched junction bases: 8. CDR1 SGHNT and CDR2 YYREEE come from the germline V gene (reference sequence). There are 15 residues in the CDR3.

The rearrangement links TRBV6-5 to TRBJ1-1; D possibly corresponds to TRBD1 (5 bases). V dropped 2 bases and J dropped 0 bases, with 7 bases sitting between them. CDR3 length: 14 residues. Germline V gene data show CDR1 as MNHEY and CDR2 as SVGAGI. CDR3 coding DNA: TGTGCCAGCAGTTACAGGGGCGTGAACACTGAAGCTTTCTTT. This gives the protein CASSYRGVNTEAFF.

The chain carries TRBV5-1 and TRBJ1-1, with 8 bases identical to TRBD1. Germline V gene lookup returns CDR1 SGHRS and CDR2 YFSETQ. The CDR3 is 14 residues long. With 4 bases clipped from V and 2 bases from J, the junction kept 4 bases outside the gene matches. CDR3 DNA: TGCGCCAGCAGCCAGACAGGGGCCAACACTGAAGCTTTCTTT. It translates to CASSQTGANTEAFF. Complete variable domain (other parts from reference TRBV5-1 and TRBJ1-1): KAGVTQTPRYLIKTRGQQVTLSCSPISGHRSVSWYQQTPGQGLQFLFEYFSETQRNKGNFPGRFSGRQFSNSRSEMNVSTLELGDSALYLCASSQTGANTEAFFGQGTRLTVV.

V gene TRBV21-1 combines with J gene TRBJ1-6; TRBD1, the table's D call, lacks a check against the DNA. TRBV21-1 constitutes a pseudogene. The CDR3 extends over 16 amino acids. The CDR3 region has the DNA TGTGCCAGCAGCAAAGCCCGGCAGGGGACGAATTCACCCCTCCACTTT. It is translated as CASSKARQGTNSPLHF.

The chain combines TRBV11-3 with TRBJ2-2, with no clear D. Germline CDR1 SGHNT, CDR2 YENEEA. The ends were cut back, 4 bases at V and 4 bases at J, with 4 bases in the middle. CDR3 length equals 12 residues. The DNA for the CDR3 is TGTGCCAGCAGCTCCGCCACCGGGGAGCTGTTTTTT. It codes for CASSSATGELFF.

The chain has TRBV12-3 or TRBV12-4 and TRBJ2-5, with D perhaps TRBD1 (6 bases). This CDR3 comprises 13 residues. Trimming shortened V by 5 bases and J by 3 bases, and 10 bases separated the two germline ends. DNA of the CDR3: TGTGCCAGCAGTGCAGGGGACGAAGAGACCCAGTACTTC. Its protein product is CASSAGDEETQYF.

CDR3 coding DNA: TGTGCCAGCAGCTCCCCCCTTGGCAGAAACACCGGGGAGCTGTTTTTT. Amino acids: CASSSPLGRNTGELFF. V is TRBV7-9 and J is TRBJ2-2; D is undetermined. Per the germline V gene, CDR1 is SEHNR and CDR2 is FQNEAQ (reference sequence). There are 16 residues in the CDR3. The ends were cut back, 4 bases at V and 2 bases at J, with 14 bases in the middle.

The genes are TRBV5-6 and TRBJ1-1; a possible D gene is TRBD1 (6 bases). The V gene lost 2 bases and the J gene lost 1 base, with 9 bases spanning the gap. Germline V lookup: CDR1 SGHDT, CDR2 YYEEEE. The CDR3 has 14 residues. The CDR3 is CASSFPTGNTEAFF. The CDR3, as DNA: TGTGCCAGCAGCTTCCCGACAGGGAACACTGAAGCTTTCTTT.

The chain carries TRBV7-8 and TRBJ1-1; D is ambiguous. V was clipped by 6 bases and J by 4 bases, with 18 bases between them. Germline-derived CDR1 and CDR2 are SGHVS and FQNEAQ. The CDR3 covers 15 residues. The CDR3 DNA reads as TGTGCCAGCAGTCTTTCGGCGTCTAGTAGCACTGAAGCTTTCTTT. It encodes CASSLSASSSTEAFF.

The J gene is TRBJ2-7, the V gene TRBV5-6; D gene ambiguous. CDR3 length equals 12 residues. Germline CDR1 SGHDT, CDR2 YYEEEE. V shed 4 bases and J shed 5 bases, with 10 bases lying between them. This CDR3 reads CASSQPSDEQYF. The CDR3 coding sequence is TGTGCCAGCAGCCAACCCTCGGACGAGCAGTACTTC. The full variable domain, its missing parts supplied by reference TRBV5-6 and TRBJ2-7, is DAGVTQSPTHLIKTRGQQVTLRCSPKSGHDTVSWYQQALGQGPQFIFQYYEEEERQRGNFPDRFSGHQFPNYSSELNVNALLLGDSALYLCASSQPSDEQYFGPGTRLTVT.

This clone was counted a single time. V usage is TRBV2 and J usage is TRBJ1-3; no clear D gene. With 1 base removed from V and 4 bases from J, the gap between germline ends came to 5 bases. Per germline, CDR1 SNHLY and CDR2 FYNNEI. The CDR3 consists of 13 residues. This CDR3 is CASSEERGNTIYF. CDR3 sequence (DNA): TGTGCCAGCAGTGAAGAGCGGGGAAACACCATATATTTT.

V usage is TRBV10-3 and J usage is TRBJ1-4, with 7 bases matching TRBD1. Germline loops: CDR1 ENHRY, CDR2 SYGVKD. V dropped 2 bases and J dropped 4; count of bases not matched to a gene: 4. There are 15 residues in the CDR3. CDR3 sequence reads: CAISEGRDSNEKLFF. For the CDR3, the DNA is TGTGCCATCAGTGAGGGTCGGGACAGTAATGAAAAACTGTTTTTT.

The V and J genes are TRBV5-1 and TRBJ2-1; no firm D call. Germline loops: CDR1 SGHRS, CDR2 YFSETQ. V was clipped by 4 bases and J by 9 bases, with 11 bases between them. The CDR3 runs to 12 residues. CDR3 bases: TGCGCCAGCAGCCCTCAGGATGCTGAGCAGTTCTTC. This codes for CASSPQDAEQFF.

CDR3 coding DNA: TGTGCCAGCAGTAATGGACAGTCACTAGCCAAAAACATTCAGTACTTC. Translating it yields CASSNGQSLAKNIQYF. The gene calls are TRBV2 and TRBJ2-4; maybe TRBD1 (6 bases). The CDR3 covers 16 residues. The germline V gene has CDR1 SNHLY and CDR2 FYNNEI. With 5 bases removed from V and 0 bases from J, the gap between germline ends came to 14 bases.

The J gene is TRBJ2-3, the V gene TRBV5-8; the D gene is possibly TRBD2 (5 bases). Germline V gene data show CDR1 as SGHTS and CDR2 as YDEGEE. CDR3 length equals 16 residues. Trimming shortened V by 0 bases and J by 1 base, and 12 bases separated the two germline ends. CDR3 region: CASSLAGPGGTDTQYF. CDR3 nucleotide sequence: TGTGCCAGCAGCTTGGCCGGCCCCGGGGGCACAGATACGCAGTATTTT. The entire variable domain, with the rest obtained from reference TRBV5-8 and TRBJ2-3, is as follows: EAGVTQSPTHLIKTRGQQATLRCSPISGHTSVYWYQQALGLGLQFLLWYDEGEERNRGNFPPRFSGRQFPNYSSELNVNALELEDSALYLCASSLAGPGGTDTQYFGPGTRLTVL.

V and J are TRBV7-2 and TRBJ2-2; TRBD1 or TRBD2 may be the D gene (5 bases each). This CDR3 is 18 amino acids long. From germline, CDR1 is SGHTA and CDR2 FQGNSA. V was pared by 1 base and J by 3 bases, with 18 bases between. CDR3 sequence (DNA): TGTGCCAGCAGCTTAGGGCGGGCTAGGGGCGATTACACCGGGGAGCTGTTTTTT. It is translated as CASSLGRARGDYTGELFF.

As DNA, the CDR3 is TGTGCCAGCAGCTTAACTCGGGACGGGTATGGCTACACCTTC. This gives the protein CASSLTRDGYGYTF. The V call is TRBV7-3, the J call TRBJ1-2, with D perhaps TRBD1 (5 bases). This CDR3 region has 14 residues. Looked up from germline, CDR1 is SGHTA and CDR2 is FQGTGA. V lost 0 bases, J lost 5 bases, and 10 bases lay in between.